The clone carrying this T cell receptor (beta chain) was recorded once. What it binds is unknown. The data originate from a study of shared clonotypes between healthy human individuals. Whole-study results and caveats: Memory subsets had estimated richness that was generally smaller than that of naive subsets.

CDR1 is SGHTA, CDR2 FQGNSA, per germline. The CDR3 totals 15 residues. V lost 1 base and J lost 6; bases outside the gene matches: 4. The table came from immunoSEQ multiplex PCR; TCRdb's copy has only in-frame clones and leaves some out. The data show over 850,000 clones, with around 78% seen just once and 0.6% to 0.7% held by the top ten. The sequenced material came from memory CD4+ T cells from PBMCs. The sample's subset: CD45RA-negative fraction. The source is a man between 18 and 29 years old in good health. Some clones in this sample may be carry-over from other donors' samples. The chain carries TRBV7-2 and TRBJ1-5, with TRBD1 identical over 9 bases. The CDR3 DNA follows: TGTGCCAGCAGCTTAGAATCGGGACAGGGTCAGCCCCAGCATTTT. Protein: CASSLESGQGQPQHF.